This paragraph reports one T cell receptor beta chain. The treatment denotes: roughly 20 received Ad26.COV2.S at low or high dose, single or two shots; roughly 5 received placebo; per-sample allocation not given. All samples were drawn on day 63, counting from the first vaccine or placebo injection. The data derive from a study of Ad26.COV2.S vaccination and SARS-CoV-2 variants. The method was immunoSEQ multiplex PCR; TCRdb's version includes in-frame clones alone and lacks a portion of them. This table has 300,000 to 350,000 clones, approximately 86% appearing once. The sequence was obtained from a person aged 18-60 years who received the Ad26.COV2.S COVID-19 vaccine or a placebo. The sequences come from peripheral blood, collected in a trial of Ad26.COV2.S vaccine versus placebo.

The CDR3 coding sequence is TGTGCCAGCAGCTTTAGCTCCTACGAGCAGTACTTC. Residues: CASSFSSYEQYF. The rearrangement joins TRBV28 to TRBJ2-7; no clear D. The CDR3 has 12 amino acids. V lost 6 bases to trimming and J lost 0 bases, with 6 bases between them. Looked up from germline, CDR1 is MDHEN and CDR2 is SYDVKM.